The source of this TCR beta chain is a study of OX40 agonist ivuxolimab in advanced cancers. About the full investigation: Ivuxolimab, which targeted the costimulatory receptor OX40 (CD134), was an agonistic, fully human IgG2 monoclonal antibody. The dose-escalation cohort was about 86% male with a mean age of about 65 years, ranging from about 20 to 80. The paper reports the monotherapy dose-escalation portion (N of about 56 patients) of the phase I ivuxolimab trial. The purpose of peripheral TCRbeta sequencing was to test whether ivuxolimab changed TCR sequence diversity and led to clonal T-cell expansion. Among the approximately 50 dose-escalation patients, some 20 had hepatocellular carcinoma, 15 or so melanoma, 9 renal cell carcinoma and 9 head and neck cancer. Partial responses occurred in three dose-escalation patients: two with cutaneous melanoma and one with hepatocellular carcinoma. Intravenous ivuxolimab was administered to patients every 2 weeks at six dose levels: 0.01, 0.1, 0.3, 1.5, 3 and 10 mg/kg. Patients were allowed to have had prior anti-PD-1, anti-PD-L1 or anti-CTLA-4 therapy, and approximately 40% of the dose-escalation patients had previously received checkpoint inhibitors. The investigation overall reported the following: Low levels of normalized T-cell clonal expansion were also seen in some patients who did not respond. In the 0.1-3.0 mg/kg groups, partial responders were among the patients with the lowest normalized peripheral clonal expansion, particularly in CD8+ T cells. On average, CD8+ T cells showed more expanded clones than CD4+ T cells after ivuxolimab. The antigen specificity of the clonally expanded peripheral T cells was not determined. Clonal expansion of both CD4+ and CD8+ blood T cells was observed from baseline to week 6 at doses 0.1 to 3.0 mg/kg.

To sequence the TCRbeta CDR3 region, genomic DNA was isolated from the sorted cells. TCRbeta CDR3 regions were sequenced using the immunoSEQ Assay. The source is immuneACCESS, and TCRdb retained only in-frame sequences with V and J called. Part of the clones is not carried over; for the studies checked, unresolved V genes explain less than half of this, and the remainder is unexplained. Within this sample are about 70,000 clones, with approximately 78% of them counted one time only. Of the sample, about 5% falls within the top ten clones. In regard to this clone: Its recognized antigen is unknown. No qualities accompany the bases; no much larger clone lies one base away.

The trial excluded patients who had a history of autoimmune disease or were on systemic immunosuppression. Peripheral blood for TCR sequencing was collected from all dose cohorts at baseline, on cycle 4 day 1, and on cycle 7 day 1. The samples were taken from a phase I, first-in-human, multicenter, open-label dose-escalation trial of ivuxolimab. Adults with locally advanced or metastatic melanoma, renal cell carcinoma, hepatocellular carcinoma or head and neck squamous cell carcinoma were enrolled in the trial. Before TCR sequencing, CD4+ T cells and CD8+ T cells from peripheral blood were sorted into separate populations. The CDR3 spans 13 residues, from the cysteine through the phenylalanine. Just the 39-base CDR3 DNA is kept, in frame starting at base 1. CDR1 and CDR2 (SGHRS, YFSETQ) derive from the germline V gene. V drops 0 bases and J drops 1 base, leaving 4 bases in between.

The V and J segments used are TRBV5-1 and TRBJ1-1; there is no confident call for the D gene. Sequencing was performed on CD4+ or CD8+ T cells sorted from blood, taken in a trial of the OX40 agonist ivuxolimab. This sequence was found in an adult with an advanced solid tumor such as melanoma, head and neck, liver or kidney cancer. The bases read TGCGCCAGCAGCTTGGAATGGAACACTGAAGCTTTCTTT. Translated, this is CASSLEWNTEAFF.